The rows below give T cell receptor beta chains drawn from one sample of a study of long-term antiretroviral therapy in people with HIV. Profiling relied on immunoSEQ multiplex PCR, and the TCRdb table lists in-frame clones only, not all of them. The table has 34,000 or so clones, over 70% seen once. Sample: unsorted PBMCs, taken 0.6 years after starting antiretroviral therapy. The receptor source for this set is a man aged 18 to 29 with HIV. Both conserved end residues are part of each CDR3. Each record gives: D gene, clone size, J gene, V gene, CDR3 DNA, CDR3 protein. D genes are given only for firm matches. Part of the rows lack a size; the others show once, few, many or a class for expanded clones.

>NA|NA|TRBJ1-1|TRBV9
TGTGCCAGCAGCCCAGAAGGACAGCATGAAGCTTTCTTT
CASSPEGQHEAFF
>NA|few|TRBJ1-3|TRBV7-8
TGTGCCAGCGGCGGACAGTTAGGAAACACCATATATTTT
CASGGQLGNTIYF
>TRBD2|NA|TRBJ2-2|TRBV5-5
TGTGCCAGCAGCTTGTTATCAAGCGGGAGGGCCGGGGGGGAGCTGTTTTTT
CASSLLSSGRAGGELFF
>NA|NA|TRBJ1-3|TRBV28
TGTGCCAGCACCCCTCCGTTCCAGGCGTCTGGAAACACCATATATTTT
CASTPPFQASGNTIYF
>TRBD2|NA|TRBJ2-1|TRBV5-1
TGCGCCAGCAAAGACGGACTAGCGGGAAGGGGTGAGCAGTTCTTC
CASKDGLAGRGEQFF
>NA|once|TRBJ1-1|TRBV29-1
TGCAGCGCTATGAGGCCTAACACTGAAGCTTTCTTT
CSAMRPNTEAFF
>NA|few|TRBJ2-7|TRBV2
TGTGCCAGTGGGACCTACGAGCAGTACTTC
CASGTYEQYF
>TRBD1|NA|TRBJ2-1|TRBV10-2
TGCGCCAGCAGTGAGTCTCTGGACAGGGTGTACAATGAGCAGTTCTTC
CASSESLDRVYNEQFF
>TRBD1|NA|TRBJ2-7|TRBV5-6
TGTGCCAGCAGCTCCCTACAGGGGGATCGTATGCCCTACGAGCAGTACTTC
CASSSLQGDRMPYEQYF
>NA|once|TRBJ2-7|TRBV20-1
TGCAGTGCACGAGTAACCTACGAGCAGTACTTC
CSARVTYEQYF
>NA|once|TRBJ1-2|TRBV7-9
TGTGCCAGCAGCGGGGACGGTATTGATGGCTACACCTTC
CASSGDGIDGYTF
>TRBD2|few|TRBJ2-7|TRBV5-4
TGTGCCAGCAGCTCGGGAGGGGCCGAGCAGTACTTC
CASSSGGAEQYF
>NA|NA|TRBJ2-7|TRBV27
TGTGCCAGCAGTTTTGGGGACCCCCTAGTCTACGAGCAGTACTTC
CASSFGDPLVYEQYF
>NA|NA|TRBJ1-4|TRBV14
TGTGCCAGCAGCCAAACGGCCAGTTTGTATGAAAAACTGTTTTTT
CASSQTASLYEKLFF
>TRBD2|NA|TRBJ2-3|TRBV5-1
TGCGCCAGCAGCGAACTAGCGGGATACACAGATACGCAGTATTTT
CASSELAGYTDTQYF
>NA|NA|TRBJ2-2|TRBV9
TGTGCCAGCAGCGTAGAGATTCTGGGGGAGACCGGGGAGCTGTTTTTT
CASSVEILGETGELFF
>NA|NA|TRBJ1-4|TRBV2
TGTGCCAGCAGTGACGTGGGAGCAGAAAAACTGTTTTTT
CASSDVGAEKLFF
>NA|NA|TRBJ2-4|TRBV5-6
TGTGCCAGCAGCTTGGATGAGGAAAACCTAGCCAAAAACATTCAGTACTTC
CASSLDEENLAKNIQYF
>NA|once|TRBJ1-2|TRBV28
TGTGCCAGCAGTTTCCGACACTCGGGGTATGGCTACACCTTC
CASSFRHSGYGYTF
>TRBD2|NA|TRBJ2-1|TRBV7-9
TGTGCCAGCAGCCTTAGACTAGCCCCAGTTATTGAGCAGTTCTTC
CASSLRLAPVIEQFF
>NA|NA|TRBJ2-1|TRBV9
TGTGCCAGCAGCGTAGCAGGACACCACAATGAGCAGTTCTTC
CASSVAGHHNEQFF
>NA|NA|TRBJ2-2|TRBV6-1
TGTGCCAGCACCTGGACAGTAACCGGGGAGCTGTTTTTT
CASTWTVTGELFF